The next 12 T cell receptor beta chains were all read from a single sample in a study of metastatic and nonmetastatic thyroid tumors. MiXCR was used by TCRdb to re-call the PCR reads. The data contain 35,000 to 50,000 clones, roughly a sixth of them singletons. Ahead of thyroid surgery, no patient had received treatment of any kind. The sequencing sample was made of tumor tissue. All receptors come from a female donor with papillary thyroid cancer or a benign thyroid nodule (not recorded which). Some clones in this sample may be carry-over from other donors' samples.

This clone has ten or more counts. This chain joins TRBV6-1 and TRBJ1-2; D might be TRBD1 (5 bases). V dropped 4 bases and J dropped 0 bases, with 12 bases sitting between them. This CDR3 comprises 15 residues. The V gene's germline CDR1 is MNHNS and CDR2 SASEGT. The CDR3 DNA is TGTGCCAGCAGTGTAGTGACAGCAGCTAACTATGGCTACACCTTC. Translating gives CASSVVTAANYGYTF.

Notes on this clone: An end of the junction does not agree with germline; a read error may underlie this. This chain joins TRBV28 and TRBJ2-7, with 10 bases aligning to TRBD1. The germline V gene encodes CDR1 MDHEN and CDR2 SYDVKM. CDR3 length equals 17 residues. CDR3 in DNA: TGTGCCAGCAGTATCTGTGGGACAGGGGTCGCCACCTACGATCAGTACTTC. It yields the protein CASSICGTGVATYDQYF.

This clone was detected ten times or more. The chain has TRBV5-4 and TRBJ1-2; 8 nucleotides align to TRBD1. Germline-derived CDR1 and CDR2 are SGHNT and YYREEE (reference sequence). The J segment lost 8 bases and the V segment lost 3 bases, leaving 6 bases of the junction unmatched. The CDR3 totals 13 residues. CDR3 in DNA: TGTGCCAGCAGCTATGGACAGGGTGAGGGCTACACCTTC. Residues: CASSYGQGEGYTF.

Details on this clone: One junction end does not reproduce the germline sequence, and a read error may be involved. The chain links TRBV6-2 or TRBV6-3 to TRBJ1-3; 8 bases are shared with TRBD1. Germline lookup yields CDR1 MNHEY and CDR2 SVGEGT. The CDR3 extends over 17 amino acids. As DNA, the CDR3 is TGTGCCAGCATTTACTTGGGGACAGGAATCTCTGGAAACACCATATATTTT. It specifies CASIYLGTGISGNTIYF.

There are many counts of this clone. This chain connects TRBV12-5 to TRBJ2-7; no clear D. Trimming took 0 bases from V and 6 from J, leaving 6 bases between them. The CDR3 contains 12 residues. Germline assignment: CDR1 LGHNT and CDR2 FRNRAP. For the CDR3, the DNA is TGTGCTAGTGGTTTGGTAAGGCGCGAGCAGTACTTC. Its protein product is CASGLVRREQYF.

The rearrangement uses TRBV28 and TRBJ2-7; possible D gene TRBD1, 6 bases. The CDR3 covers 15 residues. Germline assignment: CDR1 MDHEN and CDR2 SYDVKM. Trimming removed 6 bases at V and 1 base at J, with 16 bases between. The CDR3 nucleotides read TGTGCCAGCAGCATTATAGGGGGAGCTTCCTACGAGCAGTACTTC. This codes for CASSIIGGASYEQYF.

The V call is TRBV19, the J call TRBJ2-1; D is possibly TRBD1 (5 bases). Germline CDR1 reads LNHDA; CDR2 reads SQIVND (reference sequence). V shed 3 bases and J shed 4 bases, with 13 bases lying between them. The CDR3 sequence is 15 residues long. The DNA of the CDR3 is TGTGCCAGTAGTATGTGCAGGGTGGGATACAATGAGCAGTTCTTC. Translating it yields CASSMCRVGYNEQFF.

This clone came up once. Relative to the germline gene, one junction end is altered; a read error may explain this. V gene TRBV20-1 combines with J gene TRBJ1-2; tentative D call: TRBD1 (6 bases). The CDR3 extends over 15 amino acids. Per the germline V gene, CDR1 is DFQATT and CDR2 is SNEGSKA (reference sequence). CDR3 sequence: CSAQGTLTQYYGYSF. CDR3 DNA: TGCAGTGCTCAGGGGACACTAACTCAGTACTATGGCTACAGCTTC.

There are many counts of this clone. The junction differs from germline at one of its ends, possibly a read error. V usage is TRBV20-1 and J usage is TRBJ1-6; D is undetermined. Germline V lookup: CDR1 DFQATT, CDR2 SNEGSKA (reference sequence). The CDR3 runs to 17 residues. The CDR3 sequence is CSARAGLGSSYNSPLHF. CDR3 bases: TGCAGTGCGAGAGCGGGGTTGGGGTCCTCCTATAATTCACCCCTCCACTTT.

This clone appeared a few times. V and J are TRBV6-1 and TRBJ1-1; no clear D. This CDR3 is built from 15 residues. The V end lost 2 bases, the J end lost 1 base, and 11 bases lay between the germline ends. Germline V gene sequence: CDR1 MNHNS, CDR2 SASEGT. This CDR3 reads CASSEPVQWNTEAFF. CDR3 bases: TGTGCCAGCAGTGAACCGGTACAGTGGAACACTGAAGCTTTCTTT.

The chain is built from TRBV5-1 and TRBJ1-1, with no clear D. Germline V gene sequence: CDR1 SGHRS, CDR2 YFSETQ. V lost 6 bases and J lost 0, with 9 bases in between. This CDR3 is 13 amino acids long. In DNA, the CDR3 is TGCGCCAGCAACCCGGACGTGAACACTGAAGCTTTCTTT. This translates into CASNPDVNTEAFF.

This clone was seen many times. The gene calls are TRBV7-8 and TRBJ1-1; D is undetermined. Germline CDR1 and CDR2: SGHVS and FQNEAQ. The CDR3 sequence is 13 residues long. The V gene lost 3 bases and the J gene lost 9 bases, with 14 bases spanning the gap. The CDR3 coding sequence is TGTGCCAGCAGCTTTTCTGATCAGAAAAAAGCTTTCTTT. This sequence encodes CASSFSDQKKAFF.